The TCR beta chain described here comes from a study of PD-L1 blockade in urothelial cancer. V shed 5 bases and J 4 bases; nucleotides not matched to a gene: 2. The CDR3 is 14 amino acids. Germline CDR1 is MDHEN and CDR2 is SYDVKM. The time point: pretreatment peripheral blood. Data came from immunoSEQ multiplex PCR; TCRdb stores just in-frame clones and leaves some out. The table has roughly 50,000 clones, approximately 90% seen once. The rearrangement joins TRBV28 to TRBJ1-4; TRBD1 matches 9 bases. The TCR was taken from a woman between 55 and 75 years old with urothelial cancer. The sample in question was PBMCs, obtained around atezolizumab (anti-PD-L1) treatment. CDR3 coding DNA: TGTGCCAGCAGTCAGACAGGGGGTAATGAAAAACTGTTTTTT. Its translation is CASSQTGGNEKLFF.